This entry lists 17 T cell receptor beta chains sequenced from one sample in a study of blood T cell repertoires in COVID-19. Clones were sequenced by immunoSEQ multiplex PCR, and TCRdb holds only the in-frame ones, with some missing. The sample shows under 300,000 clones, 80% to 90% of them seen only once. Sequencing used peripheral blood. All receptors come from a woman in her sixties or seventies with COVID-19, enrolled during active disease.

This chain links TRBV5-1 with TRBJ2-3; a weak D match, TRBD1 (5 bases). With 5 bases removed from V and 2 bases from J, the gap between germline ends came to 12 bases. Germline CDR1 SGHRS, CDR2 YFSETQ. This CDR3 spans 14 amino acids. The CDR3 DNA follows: TGCGCCAGCAGGAAAGAAGGGGACACAGATACGCAGTATTTT. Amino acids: CASRKEGDTDTQYF.

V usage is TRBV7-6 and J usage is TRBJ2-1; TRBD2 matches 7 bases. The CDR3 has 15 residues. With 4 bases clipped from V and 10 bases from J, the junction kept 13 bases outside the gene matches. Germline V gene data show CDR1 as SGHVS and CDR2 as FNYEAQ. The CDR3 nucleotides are TGTGCCAGCAGCTCCGGGACTACTAGCCGGTTGGAGCAGTTCTTC. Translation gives CASSSGTTSRLEQFF.

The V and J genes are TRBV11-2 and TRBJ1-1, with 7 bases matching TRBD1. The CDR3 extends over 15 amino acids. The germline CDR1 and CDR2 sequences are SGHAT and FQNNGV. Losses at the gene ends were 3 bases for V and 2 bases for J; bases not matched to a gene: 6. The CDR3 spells CASSFSGTANTEAFF. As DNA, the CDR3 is TGTGCCAGCAGCTTCTCCGGGACAGCCAACACTGAAGCTTTCTTT.

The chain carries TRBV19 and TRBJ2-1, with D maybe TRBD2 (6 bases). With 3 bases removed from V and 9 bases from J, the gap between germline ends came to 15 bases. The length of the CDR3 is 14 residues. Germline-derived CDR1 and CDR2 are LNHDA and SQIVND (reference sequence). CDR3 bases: TGTGCCAGTAGTATTCGTGGGGGGTTGGGTGAGCAGTTCTTC. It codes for CASSIRGGLGEQFF.

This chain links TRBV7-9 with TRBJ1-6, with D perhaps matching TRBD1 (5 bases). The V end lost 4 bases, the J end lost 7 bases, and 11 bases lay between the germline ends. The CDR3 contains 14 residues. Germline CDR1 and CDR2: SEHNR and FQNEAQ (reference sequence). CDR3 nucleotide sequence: TGTGCCAGCAGCTCAGGGTACTCGAATTCACCCCTCCACTTT. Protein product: CASSSGYSNSPLHF.

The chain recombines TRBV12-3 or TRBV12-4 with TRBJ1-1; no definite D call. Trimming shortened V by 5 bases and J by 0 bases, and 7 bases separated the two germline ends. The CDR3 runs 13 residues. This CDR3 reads CASSTRMNTEAFF. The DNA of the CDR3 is TGTGCCAGCAGTACGCGGATGAACACTGAAGCTTTCTTT.

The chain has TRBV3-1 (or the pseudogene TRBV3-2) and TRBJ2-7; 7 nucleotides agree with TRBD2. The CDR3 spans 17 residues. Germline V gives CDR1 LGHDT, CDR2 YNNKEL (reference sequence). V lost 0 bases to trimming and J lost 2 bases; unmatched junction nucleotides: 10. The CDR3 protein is CASSQDYRASGTYEQYF. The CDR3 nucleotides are TGTGCCAGCAGCCAAGATTATCGGGCTAGCGGTACCTACGAGCAGTACTTC.

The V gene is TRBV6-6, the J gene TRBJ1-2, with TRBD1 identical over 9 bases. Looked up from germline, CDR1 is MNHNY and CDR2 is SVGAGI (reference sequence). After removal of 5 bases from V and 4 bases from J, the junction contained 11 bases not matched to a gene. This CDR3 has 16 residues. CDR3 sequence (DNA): TGTGCCAGCAGTAGCCAAGGGGGACAGGGTAGCTATGGCTACACCTTC. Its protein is CASSSQGGQGSYGYTF.

The CDR3 DNA is TGTGCCAGCACCCGAGACAGGGCGGTCTACGAGCAGTACTTC. It translates to CASTRDRAVYEQYF. The rearrangement joins TRBV27 to TRBJ2-7; 7 bases are shared with TRBD1. Germline loops: CDR1 MNHEY, CDR2 SMNVEV (reference sequence). Trimming at V came to 7 bases and at J to 3 bases, leaving 9 bases not matched to a gene. This CDR3 is 14 amino acids long.

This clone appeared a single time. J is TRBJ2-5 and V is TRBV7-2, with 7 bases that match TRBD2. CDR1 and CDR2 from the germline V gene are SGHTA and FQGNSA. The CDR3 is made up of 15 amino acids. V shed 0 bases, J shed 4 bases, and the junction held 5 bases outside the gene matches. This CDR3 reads CASSLAQRGPETQYF. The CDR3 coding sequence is TGTGCCAGCAGCTTAGCGCAGCGGGGCCCAGAGACCCAGTACTTC.

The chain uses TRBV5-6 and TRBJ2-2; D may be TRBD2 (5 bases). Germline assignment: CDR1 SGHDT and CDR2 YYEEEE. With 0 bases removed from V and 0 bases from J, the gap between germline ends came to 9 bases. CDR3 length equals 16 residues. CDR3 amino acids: CASSLVGAANTGELFF. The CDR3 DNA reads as TGTGCCAGCAGCTTGGTGGGAGCCGCGAACACCGGGGAGCTGTTTTTT. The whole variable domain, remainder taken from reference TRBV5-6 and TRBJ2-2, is DAGVTQSPTHLIKTRGQQVTLRCSPKSGHDTVSWYQQALGQGPQFIFQYYEEEERQRGNFPDRFSGHQFPNYSSELNVNALLLGDSALYLCASSLVGAANTGELFFGEGSRLTVL.

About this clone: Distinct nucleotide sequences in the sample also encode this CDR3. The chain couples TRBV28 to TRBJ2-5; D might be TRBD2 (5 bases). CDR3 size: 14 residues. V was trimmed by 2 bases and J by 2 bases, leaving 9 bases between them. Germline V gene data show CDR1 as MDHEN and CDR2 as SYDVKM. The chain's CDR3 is CASSLRGGQETQYF. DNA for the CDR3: TGTGCCAGCAGTTTACGGGGTGGTCAAGAGACCCAGTACTTC.

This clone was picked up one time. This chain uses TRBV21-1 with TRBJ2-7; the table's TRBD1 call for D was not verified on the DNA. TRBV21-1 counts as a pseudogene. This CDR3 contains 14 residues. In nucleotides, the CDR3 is TGTGCCAGCAGCAAGAGGAAGGGGAAAGACGAGCAGTACTTC. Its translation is CASSKRKGKDEQYF.

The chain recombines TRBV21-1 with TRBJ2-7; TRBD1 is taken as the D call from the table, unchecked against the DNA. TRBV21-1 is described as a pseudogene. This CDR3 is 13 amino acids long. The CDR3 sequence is CASSKVRTGDRYF. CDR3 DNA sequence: TGTGCCAGCAGCAAAGTACGGACAGGGGATCGGTACTTC.

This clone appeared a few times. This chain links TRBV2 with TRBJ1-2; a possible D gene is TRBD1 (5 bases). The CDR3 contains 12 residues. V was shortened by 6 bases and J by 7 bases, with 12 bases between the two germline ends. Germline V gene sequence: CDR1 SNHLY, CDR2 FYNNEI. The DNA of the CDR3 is TGTGCCAGCAGGGCGGGGGAAGGTGGCTACACCTTC. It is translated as CASRAGEGGYTF. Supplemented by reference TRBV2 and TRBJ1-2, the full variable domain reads EPEVTQTPSHQVTQMGQEVILRCVPISNHLYFYWYRQILGQKVEFLVSFYNNEISEKSEIFDDQFSVERPDGSNFTLKIRSTKLEDSAMYFCASRAGEGGYTFGSGTRLTVV.

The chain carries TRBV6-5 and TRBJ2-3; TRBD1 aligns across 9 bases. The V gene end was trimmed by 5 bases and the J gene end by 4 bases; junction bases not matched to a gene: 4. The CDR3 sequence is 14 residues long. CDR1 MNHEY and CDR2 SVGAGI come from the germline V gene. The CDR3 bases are TGTGCCAGCAGTAAGGACAGGGGTGCAGATACGCAGTATTTT. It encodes CASSKDRGADTQYF.

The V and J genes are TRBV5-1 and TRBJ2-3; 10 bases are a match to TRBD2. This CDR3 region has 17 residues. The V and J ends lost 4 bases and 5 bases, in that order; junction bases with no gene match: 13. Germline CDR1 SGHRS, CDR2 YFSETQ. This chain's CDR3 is CASSPSVSGGAGDTQYF. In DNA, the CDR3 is TGCGCCAGCAGCCCGTCCGTGAGCGGGGGGGCCGGAGATACGCAGTATTTT.